The T cell receptor (beta chain) under discussion was sequenced for a study of control samples from healthy donors and cancer patients. About this clone itself: At the DNA level, this CDR3 is encoded by other sequences in the same sample as well.

Assay used: immunoSEQ multiplex PCR; TCRdb lists only in-frame clones, some missing. The sample consists of fewer than 500,000 clones, around nine tenths of them appearing once. The germline gives CDR1 KGHSH, CDR2 LQKENI. The CDR3 consists of 14 residues. V shed 3 bases, J shed 0 bases, and the junction held 2 bases outside the gene matches. Sequenced sample: PBMCs. The sequence was obtained from a man aged 35 to 55 with head and neck cancer. V gene TRBV18 combines with J gene TRBJ2-7, with 7 bases identical to TRBD1. The chain's CDR3 is CASSPRDSSYEQYF. The CDR3 DNA reads as TGTGCCAGCTCACCTCGGGACAGCTCCTACGAGCAGTACTTC.